A selection of T cell receptor beta chains follows, all from one sample in a study of CD8 T cells in ankylosing spondylitis. TCRdb reanalysed the 5' RACE reads using MiXCR and keeps one entry per CDR3 protein. The sample holds 300,000 to 400,000 distinct CDR3 sequences, under 14% seen once. The sample was blood, either unsorted or a sorted T cell fraction (not recorded which). These receptors originate from a female donor with ankylosing spondylitis or in good health (not recorded which). CDR3s leave out the opening cysteine and the closing phenylalanine or tryptophan. A D gene is named only where the DNA matches it firmly.

v_call,d_call,j_call,cdr3_aa
TRBV29-1,TRBD2,TRBJ2-3,SVREGADTQY
TRBV19,TRBD2,TRBJ2-7,ASSMDSGSGRFLNYEQY
TRBV2,.,TRBJ2-1,ASRDPGNEQF
TRBV20-1,.,TRBJ2-7,SASTVGHPSYEQY
TRBV3-1,.,TRBJ1-2,ASSLSHGYT
TRBV3-1,.,TRBJ2-1,ASSQGIGLHEQF
TRBV9,.,TRBJ2-7,ASSPQGASYEQY
TRBV20-1,TRBD1,TRBJ1-1,SAGDRVRGTEAF
TRBV19,TRBD1,TRBJ1-5,ASTLAGTGLAGQPQH
TRBV20-1,.,TRBJ1-5,SAYFRAGFNQPQH
TRBV5-1,TRBD2,TRBJ2-1,ASSLTSGKGGEQF
TRBV5-1,.,TRBJ2-7,ASSLGARGNEQY
TRBV28,.,TRBJ2-1,ASSLIERAHNEQF
TRBV20-1,TRBD2,TRBJ2-1,SARVFGLASYNEQF
TRBV20-1,TRBD2,TRBJ2-1,SARDRTSGRSSYNEQF
TRBV5-1,.,TRBJ2-2,ASSSRRDGELF
TRBV5-1,TRBD2,TRBJ2-3,ASSLGLVITDTQY
TRBV27,.,TRBJ2-3,ASSLVRRRSADTQY
TRBV20-1,.,TRBJ1-5,SARGPINQPQH
TRBV18,.,TRBJ1-1,ASSPPLGRTTEAF
TRBV7-6,.,TRBJ2-2,ASSLSSTVAGELF
TRBV28,.,TRBJ1-5,ASRGDQPQH
TRBV5-1,TRBD1,TRBJ1-1,ASSLQPGQPNTEAF
TRBV18,.,TRBJ1-4,ASSPPNGIEKLF
TRBV4-1,.,TRBJ1-2,ASSQEGAGVTYGYT
TRBV7-3,TRBD1,TRBJ2-3,ASSARTGGTDTQY
TRBV7-9,.,TRBJ2-5,ASSTSGTPQETQY
TRBV20-1,.,TRBJ2-1,SASVVGQSSYNEQF
TRBV18,.,TRBJ2-3,ASSPQIAGSDTQY
TRBV28,.,TRBJ1-1,ASSLKPNTEAF
TRBV6-5,.,TRBJ2-3,ASSYESRDWGTDTQY
TRBV9,.,TRBJ2-3,ASSPSTDDTQY
TRBV6-5,.,TRBJ2-6,ASSYTHDLGANVLT
TRBV20-1,.,TRBJ2-1,CARDVGKRADAEQF
TRBV20-1,.,TRBJ1-1,SARVRGMGEAF
TRBV5-1,TRBD2,TRBJ2-3,ASSLNGLASQY
TRBV29-1,.,TRBJ1-3,SVEEGQGSGNTIY
TRBV2,.,TRBJ2-1,ASSDSPREQF